This paragraph covers one TCR beta chain sequence. These data are taken from a study of control samples from healthy donors and cancer patients. The CDR3 has 16 residues. The V segment lost 1 base and the J segment 6 bases; nucleotides outside the gene matches: 11. CDR1 and CDR2 (germline): SGHNT, YYREEE (reference sequence). Data came from immunoSEQ multiplex PCR; TCRdb stores just in-frame clones and leaves some out. The sample carries 130,000 to 150,000 clones, more than 90% recorded once. The sequenced material came from blood. This TCR derives from a man aged 25 to 40 in good health. This rearrangement joins TRBV5-4 to TRBJ2-7; 9 positions match TRBD2. The DNA for the CDR3 is TGTGCCAGCAGCTTGCACCTCCGCGGGAGGGCCTCCGAGCAGTACTTC. Translating gives CASSLHLRGRASEQYF.